The 25 T cell receptor beta chains presented below share a single source sample, sequenced in a study of blood T cell repertoires in COVID-19. Clones were read by immunoSEQ multiplex PCR, and TCRdb kept only the in-frame ones, dropping some. The sample consists of around 180,000 clones, more than 70% of them appearing once. The sample was peripheral blood. All receptors derive from a woman under 40 with acute or convalescent COVID-19.

The CDR3 spells CASSLAGVEDTIYF. The CDR3 DNA reads as TGCGCCAGCAGCTTGGCAGGGGTTGAGGACACCATATATTTT. V and J are TRBV5-1 and TRBJ1-3; the D gene is possibly TRBD1 (6 bases). Germline CDR1 SGHRS, CDR2 YFSETQ. V gave up 0 bases and J gave up 8 bases, with 12 bases separating them. The CDR3 totals 14 residues.

The chain recombines TRBV2 with TRBJ1-6; possible D gene TRBD1, 6 bases. Per germline, CDR1 SNHLY and CDR2 FYNNEI. The length of the CDR3 is 17 residues. V shed 7 bases and J shed 5 bases, with 21 bases lying between them. CDR3 protein: CASTEPAFGQNNSPLHF. CDR3 DNA: TGTGCCAGCACCGAACCCGCATTCGGACAGAATAATTCACCCCTCCACTTT. The complete variable domain, with remaining parts taken from reference TRBV2 and TRBJ1-6, reads EPEVTQTPSHQVTQMGQEVILRCVPISNHLYFYWYRQILGQKVEFLVSFYNNEISEKSEIFDDQFSVERPDGSNFTLKIRSTKLEDSAMYFCASTEPAFGQNNSPLHFGNGTRLTVT.

A remark on this clone: One junction end disagrees with the germline gene, perhaps due to a read error. The J gene is TRBJ2-3, the V gene TRBV2; D remains ambiguous. The CDR3 consists of 15 residues. CDR1 is SNHLY, CDR2 FYNNEI, per germline. The CDR3 bases are TGTGCCAGCAGGGAAGGAACTTTAAATTCAGATACGCAGTATTTT. Amino acids: CASREGTLNSDTQYF.

V and J are TRBV30 and TRBJ1-5; D gene unclear. Germline V gene lookup returns CDR1 GTSNPN and CDR2 SVGIG (reference sequence). CDR3 length: 13 residues. Between the trimmed V and J ends, which lost 2 bases and 3 bases, there was a span of 8 bases. The CDR3 DNA reads TGTGCCTGGAGTAACAGAGTCAATCAGCCCCAGCATTTT. Translated: CAWSNRVNQPQHF.

This chain uses TRBV28 with TRBJ2-7; 7 bases fit TRBD1. The CDR3 consists of 12 residues. From germline, CDR1 is MDHEN and CDR2 SYDVKM. Losses at the gene ends were 5 bases for V and 3 bases for J; bases not matched to a gene: 1. Here the CDR3 reads CASSQGVYEQYF. In nucleotides, the CDR3 is TGTGCCAGCAGTCAGGGGGTCTACGAGCAGTACTTC.

The chain carries TRBV5-6 and TRBJ2-1, with 7 bases matching TRBD2. The CDR3 spans 15 residues. Trimming removed 5 bases from V and 5 bases from J; junction bases left unmatched: 10. The germline gives CDR1 SGHDT, CDR2 YYEEEE. The CDR3 DNA is TGTGCCAGCAGTTACTCCGGGACTACACACAATGAGCAGTTCTTC. It is translated as CASSYSGTTHNEQFF.

The chain uses TRBV27 and TRBJ1-5; D gene uncertain. V was cut by 0 bases and J by 7 bases, with 10 bases left in between. The CDR3 is made up of 14 amino acids. Germline assignment: CDR1 MNHEY and CDR2 SMNVEV (reference sequence). This chain's CDR3 is CASSLSRFGQPQHF. As DNA, the CDR3 is TGTGCCAGCAGTTTATCCAGGTTTGGGCAGCCCCAGCATTTT.

The CDR3 sequence: CASSIGRGSQPQHF. The DNA for the CDR3 is TGTGCCAGTAGTATCGGCAGGGGGAGCCAGCCCCAGCATTTT. This chain links TRBV19 with TRBJ1-5, with 7 bases matching TRBD1. The germline CDR1 and CDR2 sequences are LNHDA and SQIVND (reference sequence). J was trimmed by 7 bases and V by 3 bases; bases with no gene match: 6. This CDR3 comprises 14 residues.

The chain combines TRBV18 with TRBJ2-1, with 9 bases fitting TRBD2. Germline lookup yields CDR1 KGHSH and CDR2 LQKENI. Germline trimming cut 1 base from V and 10 bases from J; bases unmatched to any gene: 11. CDR3 size: 16 residues. DNA of the CDR3: TGTGCCAGCTCACCACGGGTGCGGGAGGGTCCTCGGGAGCAGTTCTTC. Its protein product is CASSPRVREGPREQFF.

Only one count was recorded for this clone. This chain uses TRBV7-2 with TRBJ2-3; D gene ambiguous. Per germline, CDR1 SGHTA and CDR2 FQGNSA. The V and J ends lost 4 bases and 7 bases respectively, with 12 bases between them. The CDR3 has 13 residues. The CDR3 sequence: CASSSVYKNTQYF. The CDR3 DNA reads as TGTGCCAGCAGCTCAGTGTATAAGAATACGCAGTATTTT.

The genes are TRBV18 and TRBJ2-5, with TRBD1 matching over 12 bases. V gave up 0 bases and J gave up 7 bases; unmatched junction bases: 6. The germline V gene has CDR1 KGHSH and CDR2 LQKENI. The CDR3 covers 16 residues. Here the CDR3 DNA reads TGTGCCAGCTCACCACCGGGACAGGGGGCGTCGGGGACCCAGTACTTC. Translating it yields CASSPPGQGASGTQYF. The whole variable domain, remainder taken from reference TRBV18 and TRBJ2-5, is NAGVMQNPRHLVRRRGQEARLRCSPMKGHSHVYWYRQLPEEGLKFMVYLQKENIIDESGMPKERFSAEFPKEGPSILRIQQVVRGDSAAYFCASSPPGQGASGTQYFGPGTRLLVL.

The rearrangement joins TRBV19 to TRBJ2-7; 9 bases map to TRBD1. Germline trimming cut 9 bases from V and 4 bases from J; bases unmatched to any gene: 10. Germline V gives CDR1 LNHDA, CDR2 SQIVND (reference sequence). The CDR3 is 14 residues long. CDR3 protein: CASDQPGTGYEQYF. Here the CDR3 DNA reads TGTGCCAGCGACCAACCCGGGACAGGGTACGAGCAGTACTTC.

The V gene is TRBV30, the J gene TRBJ2-3; D is undetermined. The CDR3 has 12 amino acids. Germline values: CDR1 GTSNPN, CDR2 SVGIG (reference sequence). V dropped 1 base and J dropped 4 bases, with 6 bases sitting between them. The CDR3 DNA sequence: TGTGCCTGGAGTGAGAGCGCAGATACGCAGTATTTT. This sequence encodes CAWSESADTQYF. Based on the CDR3 plus reference TRBV30 and TRBJ2-3, the full variable domain is SQTIHQWPATLVQPVGSPLSLECTVEGTSNPNLYWYRQAAGRGLQLLFYSVGIGQISSEVPQNLSASRPQDRQFILSSKKLLLSDSGFYLCAWSESADTQYFGPGTRLTVL.

The chain employs TRBV5-4 and TRBJ2-1; D perhaps matches TRBD2 (5 bases). This CDR3 contains 15 residues. Trimming took 0 bases from V and 0 from J, leaving 7 bases between them. From germline, CDR1 is SGHNT and CDR2 YYREEE (reference sequence). CDR3: CASSLVGDSYNEQFF. CDR3 nucleotide sequence: TGTGCCAGCAGCTTGGTCGGGGACTCCTACAATGAGCAGTTCTTC.

V is TRBV19 and J is TRBJ2-5; 7 positions match TRBD2. CDR3 length: 12 amino acids. Germline loops: CDR1 LNHDA, CDR2 SQIVND (reference sequence). DNA of the CDR3: TGTACCTCAGGACTAGGTGAAAAGACCCAGTACTTC. Amino acid sequence: CTSGLGEKTQYF. Based on the CDR3 plus reference TRBV19 and TRBJ2-5, the full variable domain is DGGITQSPKYLFRKEGQNVTLSCEQNLNHDAMYWYRQDPGQGLRLIYYSQIVNDFQKGDIAEGYSVSREKKESFPLTVTSAQKNPTAFYLCTSGLGEKTQYFGPGTRLLVL.

The V call is TRBV27, the J call TRBJ1-2, with D unresolved. The CDR3 totals 14 residues. V gave up 3 bases and J gave up 0 bases, with 8 bases separating them. Germline V CDR1 and CDR2: MNHEY, SMNVEV (reference sequence). The CDR3 protein is CASSLTFSNYGYTF. In DNA, the CDR3 is TGTGCCAGCAGTTTGACTTTCTCTAACTATGGCTACACCTTC.

The rearrangement joins TRBV2 to TRBJ2-7, with D possibly TRBD2 on 6 matching bases. The CDR3 runs 13 residues. V lost 7 bases, J lost 3 bases, and 13 bases lay in between. Looked up from germline, CDR1 is SNHLY and CDR2 is FYNNEI. The CDR3 region is CASKRLANYEQYF. CDR3 DNA sequence: TGTGCCAGCAAACGGCTAGCGAACTACGAGCAGTACTTC.

The chain couples TRBV18 to TRBJ2-7; 7 nucleotides agree with TRBD2. From germline, CDR1 is KGHSH and CDR2 LQKENI. Trimming cost V 4 bases and J 4 bases; bases outside gene matches: 7. The CDR3 runs to 14 residues. In DNA, the CDR3 is TGTGCCAGCTCACAAAGGGAGGGCAGTTACGAGCAGTACTTC. This sequence encodes CASSQREGSYEQYF.

The V call is TRBV28, the J call TRBJ2-1; no clear D. The CDR3 runs to 16 residues. CDR1 MDHEN and CDR2 SYDVKM come from the germline V gene. Trimming removed 7 bases from V and 0 bases from J, with 16 bases in between. CDR3 coding DNA: TGTGCCAGCATCTCTTTCGGCGGAGACTCCTACAATGAGCAGTTCTTC. It codes for CASISFGGDSYNEQFF.

The chain recombines TRBV18 with TRBJ1-5, with 7 bases identical to TRBD1. Germline CDR1 and CDR2: KGHSH and LQKENI. V was pared by 4 bases and J by 0 bases, with 9 bases of the junction left unmatched. The CDR3 covers 17 residues. For the CDR3, the DNA is TGTGCCAGCTCACTAAACAGGGGTTCCAGTAGCAATCAGCCCCAGCATTTT. Protein: CASSLNRGSSSNQPQHF.

This chain connects TRBV11-2 to TRBJ2-3; possibly TRBD2 for D (6 bases). Germline values: CDR1 SGHAT, CDR2 FQNNGV. CDR3 size: 13 residues. V gave up 9 bases and J gave up 2 bases, with 12 bases separating them. The CDR3 bases are TGTGCCAGGACTAGATCTACCACAGATACGCAGTATTTT. It codes for CARTRSTTDTQYF.

This sequence joins TRBV18 and TRBJ1-1, with no clear D. The germline CDR1 and CDR2 sequences are KGHSH and LQKENI. This CDR3 region has 14 residues. V gave up 3 bases and J gave up 3 bases, with 11 bases separating them. CDR3 residues: CASSPRGPDTEAFF. For the CDR3, the DNA is TGTGCCAGCTCACCTCGTGGGCCGGACACTGAAGCTTTCTTT.

The V gene is TRBV28, the J gene TRBJ2-2; the D is unclear. Per the germline V gene, CDR1 is MDHEN and CDR2 is SYDVKM. CDR3 size: 14 residues. V gave up 4 bases and J gave up 3 bases, with 9 bases separating them. DNA of the CDR3: TGTGCCAGCAGTTCGCGGCAATACACCGGGGAGCTGTTTTTT. Protein: CASSSRQYTGELFF.

V is TRBV5-4 and J is TRBJ2-7, with 11 bases identical to TRBD1. V was pared by 3 bases and J by 3 bases, with 8 bases of the junction left unmatched. Looked up from germline, CDR1 is SGHNT and CDR2 is YYREEE (reference sequence). The CDR3 sequence is 16 residues long. This CDR3 is CASSYSPGTGGYEQYF. The CDR3 DNA sequence: TGTGCCAGCAGCTACTCTCCCGGGACAGGGGGCTACGAGCAGTACTTC. Based on the CDR3 plus reference TRBV5-4 and TRBJ2-7, the full variable domain is ETGVTQSPTHLIKTRGQQVTLRCSSQSGHNTVSWYQQALGQGPQFIFQYYREEENGRGNFPPRFSGLQFPNYSSELNVNALELDDSALYLCASSYSPGTGGYEQYFGPGTRLTVT.

J is TRBJ2-7 and V is TRBV30, with a possible D match to TRBD2 (6 bases). V was pared by 2 bases and J by 3 bases, with 11 bases between. CDR3 length equals 13 residues. Germline V gene lookup returns CDR1 GTSNPN and CDR2 SVGIG (reference sequence). The CDR3, as DNA: TGTGCCTGGAGTTTCTCGGGAGTCTACGAGCAGTACTTC. Residues: CAWSFSGVYEQYF.